The 6 T cell receptor beta chains below all came from one sample that was sequenced in a study of beta chain features in type 1 diabetes. Study-wide results and caveats: Among patients with Type 1 diabetes, TCRB CDR3s were moderately but significantly shorter in every one of the four CD4+ subsets.

These TCRs are of unknown antigen specificity. cDNA synthesis used the whole RNA isolate, giving expressed TCRB sequences. Assay used: immunoSEQ multiplex PCR; TCRdb lists only in-frame clones, some missing. The data hold hundreds of thousands of clones, with around an eighth observed a single time. Sequencing used naive CD4+ T cells from blood. The receptors stem from a man between 18 and 35 years old with type 1 diabetes.

This clone was observed a handful of times. V gene TRBV30 combines with J gene TRBJ1-5; D unclear. CDR1 GTSNPN and CDR2 SVGIG come from the germline V gene (reference sequence). Trimming removed 1 base at V and 3 bases at J, with 10 bases between. There are 14 residues in the CDR3. DNA of the CDR3: TGTGCCTGGAGTGGTAACAGTCTCAATCAGCCCCAGCATTTT. Protein sequence: CAWSGNSLNQPQHF.

V gene TRBV4-1 combines with J gene TRBJ2-7, with a weak D call TRBD2 (6 bases). Germline assignment: CDR1 MGHRA and CDR2 YSYEKL. There are 15 residues in the CDR3. V lost 0 bases, J lost 2 bases, and 11 bases lay in between. The chain's CDR3 is CASSQDGGTPYEQYF. DNA of the CDR3: TGCGCCAGCAGCCAAGATGGCGGGACCCCCTACGAGCAGTACTTC.

The sample holds a few counts of this clone. J is TRBJ2-7 and V is TRBV7-2, with D perhaps TRBD2 (5 bases). The CDR3 consists of 14 residues. Germline V gene data show CDR1 as SGHTA and CDR2 as FQGNSA. The ends were cut back, 5 bases at V and 3 bases at J, with 14 bases in the middle. This CDR3 reads CASSPDGSGYEQYF. In DNA form, the CDR3 reads TGTGCCAGCAGCCCCGATGGGAGCGGCTACGAGCAGTACTTC.

This clone was counted a few times. V is TRBV6-6 and J is TRBJ2-2, with no clear D. In germline, CDR1 is MNHNY, CDR2 SVGAGI (reference sequence). The V end lost 5 bases, the J end lost 6 bases, and 4 bases lay between the germline ends. This CDR3 comprises 11 residues. The CDR3 DNA follows: TGTGCCAGCAGTGATTCCGGGGAGCTGTTTTTT. It yields the protein CASSDSGELFF.

This clone was seen a handful of times. The V call is TRBV25-1, the J call TRBJ2-5, with TRBD1 as a possible D gene (7 bases). The germline V and J ends were trimmed by 0 bases and 4 bases, with 9 bases remaining between them. Germline lookup yields CDR1 MGHDK and CDR2 SYGVNS. This CDR3 comprises 14 residues. For the CDR3, the DNA is TGTGCCAGCAGTGAATACCAGGGGGGAGAGACCCAGTACTTC. Translating gives CASSEYQGGETQYF.

In this sample, this clone turned up a few times. The J gene is TRBJ1-4, the V gene TRBV4-2; 10 nucleotides align to TRBD1. Trimming took 3 bases from V and 10 from J; bases not matched to a gene: 11. The CDR3 is 16 residues long. Germline V gene lookup returns CDR1 LGHNA and CDR2 YNFKEQ. In nucleotides, the CDR3 is TGTGCCAGCAGCCAGGCCGGGACAGGGGAGGAGGGAAAACTGTTTTTT. This gives the protein CASSQAGTGEEGKLFF.